The clone carrying this T cell receptor (beta chain) was picked up a small number of times. These data come from a study of cytotoxic CD8 clonotypes in ibrutinib-treated CLL. The CDR3 covers 15 residues. Per the germline V gene, CDR1 is SGHTA and CDR2 is FQGNSA. Trimming removed 6 bases from V and 4 bases from J; junction bases left unmatched: 7. Generated by immunoSEQ multiplex PCR, the TCRdb table keeps only in-frame clones and is missing some. The repertoire holds some 200,000 clones, with about 72% as singletons. Sequenced here: PBMCs, sampled after 24 months of ibrutinib treatment. The clonotype originates from a human donor with chronic lymphocytic leukemia. The rearrangement links TRBV7-2 to TRBJ2-5; TRBD2 agrees at 11 bases. The CDR3 DNA reads as TGTGCCAGCAGACCTACTCTAGCGGGAGGAGAGACCCAGTACTTC. Protein sequence: CASRPTLAGGETQYF.